This T cell receptor (beta chain) was retrieved from a study of identical twins. The study, taken as a whole, reports: Conclusions came from cross-sectional statistical analysis, not from following the same donors. Invariant MAIT and iNKT cells could partly confound zero-insertion analyses. Within cord blood, abundant beta clonotypes carried fewer insertions, but memory repertoires showed no such trend.

TCRdb independently ran MiXCR on the 5' RACE reads; one entry per CDR3 protein. Among about 810,000 distinct CDR3 sequences listed, more than 9% were seen once. This clonotype occurred a few times. Its antigen is still unknown. These data were likewise used in another study, on yellow fever vaccine responses in identical twins.

This sequence originates from a woman between 18 and 29 years old in good health. The sequencing input was PBMCs.

This CDR3 reads CSARGTAGPMNTEAFF. CDR3 nucleotides: TGCAGTGCCAGGGGGACAGCCGGACCCATGAACACTGAAGCTTTCTTT. The rearrangement uses TRBV20-1 and TRBJ1-1, with 7 bases matching TRBD1. The CDR3 has 16 amino acids. V lost 6 bases to trimming and J lost 0 bases; unmatched junction nucleotides: 13. Germline assignment: CDR1 DFQATT and CDR2 SNEGSKA (reference sequence).